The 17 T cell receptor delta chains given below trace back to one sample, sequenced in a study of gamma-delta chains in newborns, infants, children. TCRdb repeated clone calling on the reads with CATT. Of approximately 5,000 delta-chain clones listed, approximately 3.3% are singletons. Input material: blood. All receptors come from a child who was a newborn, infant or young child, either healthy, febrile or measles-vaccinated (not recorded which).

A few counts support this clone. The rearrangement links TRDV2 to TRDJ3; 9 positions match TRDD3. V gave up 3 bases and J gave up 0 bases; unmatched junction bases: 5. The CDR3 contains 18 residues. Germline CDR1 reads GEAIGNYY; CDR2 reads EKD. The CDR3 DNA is TGTGCCTGTGACCCACTGGGGGACAGCTCCTGGGACACCCGACAGATGTTTTTC. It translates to CACDPLGDSSWDTRQMFF.

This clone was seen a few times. The CDR3, as DNA: TGTGCTCTTGGGGAACTAGGTGACTACTGGGGGATACGGTACACCGATAAACTCATCTTT. Translating gives CALGELGDYWGIRYTDKLIF. The chain carries TRDV1 and TRDJ1; 13 bases map to TRDD3. The V segment lost 0 bases and the J segment 0 bases; nucleotides outside the gene matches: 10. CDR1 is TSWWSYY, CDR2 QGS, per germline. The CDR3 is 20 amino acids.

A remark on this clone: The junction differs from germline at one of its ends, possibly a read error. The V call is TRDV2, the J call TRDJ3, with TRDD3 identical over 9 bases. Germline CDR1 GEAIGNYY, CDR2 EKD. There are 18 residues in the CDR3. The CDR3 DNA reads TGTGCCTGTGACTCTGGGGGATGGAGCTCCCGGGACACCCGACAGATGTTTTTC. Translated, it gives CACDSGGWSSRDTRQMFF.

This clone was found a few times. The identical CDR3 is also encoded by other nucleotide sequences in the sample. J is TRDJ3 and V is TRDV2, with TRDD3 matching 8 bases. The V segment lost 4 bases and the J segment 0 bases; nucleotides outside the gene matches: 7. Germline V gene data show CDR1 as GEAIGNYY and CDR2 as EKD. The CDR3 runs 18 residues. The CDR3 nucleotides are TGTGCCTGTGATGTACTGGGGGCGAGCTCCTGGGACACCCGACAGATGTTTTTC. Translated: CACDVLGASSWDTRQMFF.

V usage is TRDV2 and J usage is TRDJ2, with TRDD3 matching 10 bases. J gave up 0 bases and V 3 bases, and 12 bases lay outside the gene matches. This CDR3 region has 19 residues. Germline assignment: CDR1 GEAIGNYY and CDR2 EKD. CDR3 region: CACDSLAGGYGALTAQLFF. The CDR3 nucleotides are TGTGCCTGTGACTCCTTAGCCGGGGGATACGGAGCTTTGACAGCACAACTCTTCTTT.

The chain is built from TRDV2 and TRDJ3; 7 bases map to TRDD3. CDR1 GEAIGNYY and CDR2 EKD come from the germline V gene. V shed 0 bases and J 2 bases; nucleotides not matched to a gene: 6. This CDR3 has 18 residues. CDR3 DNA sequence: TGTGCCTGTGACACCGCCCTGGGGGGTACCTGGGACACCCGACAGATGTTTTTC. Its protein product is CACDTALGGTWDTRQMFF.

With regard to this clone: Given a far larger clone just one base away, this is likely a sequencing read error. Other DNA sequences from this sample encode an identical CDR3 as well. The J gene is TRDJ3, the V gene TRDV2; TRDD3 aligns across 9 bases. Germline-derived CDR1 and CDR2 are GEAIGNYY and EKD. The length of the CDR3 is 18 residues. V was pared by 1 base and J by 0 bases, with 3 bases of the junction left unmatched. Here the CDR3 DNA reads TGTGCCTGTGACACAGTTGGGGGATACTCCTGGGACACCCGACAGATGTTTTTC. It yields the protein CACDTVGGYSWDTRQMFF.

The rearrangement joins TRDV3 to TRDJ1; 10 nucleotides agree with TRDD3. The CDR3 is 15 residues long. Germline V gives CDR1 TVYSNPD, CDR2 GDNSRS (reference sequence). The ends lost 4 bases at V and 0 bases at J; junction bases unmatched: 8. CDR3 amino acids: CAWFAGDTYTDKLIF. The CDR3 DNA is TGTGCCTGGTTCGCGGGGGATACGTACACCGATAAACTCATCTTT.

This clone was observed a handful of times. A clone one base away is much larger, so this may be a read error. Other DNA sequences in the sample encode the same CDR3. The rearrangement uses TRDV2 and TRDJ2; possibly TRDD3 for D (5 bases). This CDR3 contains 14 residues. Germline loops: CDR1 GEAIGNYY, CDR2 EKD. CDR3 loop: CACDTVGSTAQLFF. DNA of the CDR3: TGTGCCTGTGACACGGTGGGATCGACAGCTCAACTCTTCTTT.

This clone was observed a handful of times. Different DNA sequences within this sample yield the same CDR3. CDR3 coding DNA: TGTGCCTGTGACACCGTACTGGGGGACCGGAGCTCCTGGGACACCCGACAGATGTTTTTC. It is translated as CACDTVLGDRSSWDTRQMFF. This chain uses TRDV2 with TRDJ3; 9 bases map to TRDD3. V trimming: 0 bases; J trimming: 0 bases; junction bases outside the gene matches: 8. The CDR3 is 20 amino acids. Germline V CDR1 and CDR2: GEAIGNYY, EKD.

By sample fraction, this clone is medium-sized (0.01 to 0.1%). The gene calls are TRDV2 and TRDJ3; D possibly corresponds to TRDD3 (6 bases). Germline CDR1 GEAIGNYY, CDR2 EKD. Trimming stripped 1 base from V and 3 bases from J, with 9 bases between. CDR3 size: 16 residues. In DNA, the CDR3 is TGTGCCTGTGACACTGTGGGATACTGGGACACCCGACAGATGTTTTTC. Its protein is CACDTVGYWDTRQMFF.

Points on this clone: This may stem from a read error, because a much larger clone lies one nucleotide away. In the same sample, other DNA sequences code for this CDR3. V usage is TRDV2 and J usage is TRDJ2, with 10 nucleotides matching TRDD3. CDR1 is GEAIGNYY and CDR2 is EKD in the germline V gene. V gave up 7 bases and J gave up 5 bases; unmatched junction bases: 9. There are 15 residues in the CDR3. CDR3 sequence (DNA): TGTGCCTGCGACCCTCTACTGGGGGATACAGCACAACTCTTCTTT. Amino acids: CACDPLLGDTAQLFF.

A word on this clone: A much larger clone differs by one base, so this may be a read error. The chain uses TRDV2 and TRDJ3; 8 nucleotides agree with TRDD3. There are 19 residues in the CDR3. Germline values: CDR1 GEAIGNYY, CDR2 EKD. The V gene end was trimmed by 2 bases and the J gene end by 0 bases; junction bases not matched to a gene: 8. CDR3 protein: CACDNPLGASSWDTRQMFF. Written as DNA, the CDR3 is TGTGCCTGTGACAATCCACTGGGGGCTAGCTCCTGGGACACCCGACAGATGTTTTTC.

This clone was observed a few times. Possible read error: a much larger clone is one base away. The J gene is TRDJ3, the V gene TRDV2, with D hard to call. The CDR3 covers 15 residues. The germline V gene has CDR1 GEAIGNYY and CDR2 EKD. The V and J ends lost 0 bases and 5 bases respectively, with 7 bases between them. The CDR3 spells CACDTVGRDTRQMFF. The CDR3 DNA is TGTGCCTGTGACACCGTGGGCCGGGACACCCGACAGATGTTTTTC.

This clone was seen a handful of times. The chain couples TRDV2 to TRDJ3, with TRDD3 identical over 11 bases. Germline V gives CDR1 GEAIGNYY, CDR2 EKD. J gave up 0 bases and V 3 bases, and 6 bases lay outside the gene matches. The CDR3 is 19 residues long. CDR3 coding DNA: TGTGCCTGTGACCCTACTACTGGGGGATACTCCTGGGACACCCGACAGATGTTTTTC. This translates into CACDPTTGGYSWDTRQMFF.

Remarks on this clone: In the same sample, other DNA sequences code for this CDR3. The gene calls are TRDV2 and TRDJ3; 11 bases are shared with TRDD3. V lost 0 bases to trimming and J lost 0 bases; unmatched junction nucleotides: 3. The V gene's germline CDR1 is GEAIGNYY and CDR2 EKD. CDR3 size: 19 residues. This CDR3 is CACDTGWGIRSWDTRQMFF. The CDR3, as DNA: TGTGCCTGTGACACCGGGTGGGGGATACGCTCCTGGGACACCCGACAGATGTTTTTC.

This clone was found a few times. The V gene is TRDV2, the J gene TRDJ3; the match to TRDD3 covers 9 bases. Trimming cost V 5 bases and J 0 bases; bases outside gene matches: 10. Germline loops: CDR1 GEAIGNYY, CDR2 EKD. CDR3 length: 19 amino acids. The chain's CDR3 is CACGPSGGSSSWDTRQMFF. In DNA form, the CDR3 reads TGTGCCTGTGGCCCCTCTGGGGGATCAAGCTCCTGGGACACCCGACAGATGTTTTTC.